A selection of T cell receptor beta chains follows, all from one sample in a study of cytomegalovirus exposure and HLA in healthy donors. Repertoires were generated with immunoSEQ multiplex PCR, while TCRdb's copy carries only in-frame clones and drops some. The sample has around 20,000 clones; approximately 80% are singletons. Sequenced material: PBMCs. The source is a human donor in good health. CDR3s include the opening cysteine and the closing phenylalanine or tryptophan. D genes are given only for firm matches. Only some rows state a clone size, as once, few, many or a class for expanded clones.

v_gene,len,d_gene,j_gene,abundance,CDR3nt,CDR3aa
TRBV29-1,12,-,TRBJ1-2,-,TGCAGCGTGGCCGAGGGACTGTATGGCTACACCTTC,CSVAEGLYGYTF
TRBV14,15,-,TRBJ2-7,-,TGTGCCAGCAGCCCGAGGGGGGGAAGAACCTACGAGCAGTACTTC,CASSPRGGRTYEQYF
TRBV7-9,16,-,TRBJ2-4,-,TGTGCCAGCAGCCACGCCGGCGGACTAGCCAAAAACATTCAGTACTTC,CASSHAGGLAKNIQYF
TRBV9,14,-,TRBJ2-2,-,TGTGCCAGCAGCCGGACAGCGAACACCGGGGAGCTGTTTTTT,CASSRTANTGELFF
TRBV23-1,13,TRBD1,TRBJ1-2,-,TGCGCCAGCAGTCACAGCCAGGGGGGAGGCTACACCTTC,CASSHSQGGGYTF
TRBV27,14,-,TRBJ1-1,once,TGTGCCAGCAGTATCTCGATAGGAGGCACTGAAGCTTTCTTT,CASSISIGGTEAFF
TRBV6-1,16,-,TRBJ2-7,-,TGTGCCAGCAGTGGCGGCTACAGGGTGGTGATATACGAGCAGTACTTC,CASSGGYRVVIYEQYF
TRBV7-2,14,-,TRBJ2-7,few,TGTGCCAGCAGCTCCCCGGACCCAGGAGGCGAGCAGTACTTC,CASSSPDPGGEQYF
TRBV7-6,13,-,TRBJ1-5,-,TGTGCCAGCAGCTTAGGTCAAAATCAGCCCCAGCATTTT,CASSLGQNQPQHF
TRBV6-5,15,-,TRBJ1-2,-,TGTGCCAGCAGTTACTCGACCATACAGATCTATGGCTACACCTTC,CASSYSTIQIYGYTF
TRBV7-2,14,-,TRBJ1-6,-,TGTGCCAGCAGCTTAGGGTGGACATTTTCACCCCTCCACTTT,CASSLGWTFSPLHF
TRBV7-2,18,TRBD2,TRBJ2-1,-,TGTGCCAGCAGCTTAGGACTAGCGGGGCGCAGGATCTACAATGAGCAGTTCTTC,CASSLGLAGRRIYNEQFF
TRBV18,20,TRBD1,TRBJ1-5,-,TGTGCCAGCTCTTCTACGGACGGGACAGATATTTTTTATAGCAATCAGCCCCAGCATTTT,CASSSTDGTDIFYSNQPQHF
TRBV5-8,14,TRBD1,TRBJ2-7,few,TGTGCCAGCAGCCAGGACAGGGGGCAATACGAGCAGTACTTC,CASSQDRGQYEQYF
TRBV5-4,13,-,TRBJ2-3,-,TGTGCCAGCAGCTTGCCCCTCTCTGATACGCAGTATTTT,CASSLPLSDTQYF
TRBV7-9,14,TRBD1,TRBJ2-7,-,TGTGCCAGCAGCTTAGACGGCGGGACAGGTTGGTCGTACTTC,CASSLDGGTGWSYF
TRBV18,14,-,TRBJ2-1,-,TGTGCCAGCGCAGGGACTGAGAGGGACAATGAGCAGTTCTTC,CASAGTERDNEQFF
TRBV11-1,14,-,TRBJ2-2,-,TGTGCCAGCTCCGTGGCGGGATACACCGGGGAGCTGTTTTTT,CASSVAGYTGELFF
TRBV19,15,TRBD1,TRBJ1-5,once,TGTGCCAGTAGCAATATAGGGGGCGCGAGGCAGCCCCAGCATTTT,CASSNIGGARQPQHF
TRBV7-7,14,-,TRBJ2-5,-,TGTGCCTCCTCAAGGCGACGGGAAAGAGAGACCCAGTACTTC,CASSRRRERETQYF
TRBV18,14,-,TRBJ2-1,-,TGTGCCAGCTCACCCCAAACGGGGGACAATGAGCAGTTCTTC,CASSPQTGDNEQFF
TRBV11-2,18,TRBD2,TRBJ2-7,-,TGTGCCAGCAGCCCTGGGACTAGCGGGGGTCCTATTCTACGACGGCAGTACTTC,CASSPGTSGGPILRRQYF
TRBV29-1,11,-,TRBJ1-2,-,TGCAGCGTGGGGGGGGCGCCCGGCTACACCTTC,CSVGGAPGYTF
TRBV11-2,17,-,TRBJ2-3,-,TGTGCCAGCAGCCGCCTCTATGCTGCGCCTAGCACAGATACGCAGTATTTT,CASSRLYAAPSTDTQYF
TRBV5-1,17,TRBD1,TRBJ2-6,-,TGCGCCAGCAGCTTGGGGACAGGGTTGGCTGGGGCCAACGTCCTGACTTTC,CASSLGTGLAGANVLTF
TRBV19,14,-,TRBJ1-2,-,TGTGCCAGTCGCCCTCGGACAAGGGGCTATGGCTACACCTTC,CASRPRTRGYGYTF
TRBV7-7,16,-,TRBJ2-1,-,TGTGCCAGCAGCTTAGCTGGGGGGGGCCCCTACAATGAGCAGTTCTTC,CASSLAGGGPYNEQFF
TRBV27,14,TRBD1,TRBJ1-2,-,TGTGCCAGCAGTTTACAGGACAGGGGCTATGGCTACACCTTC,CASSLQDRGYGYTF
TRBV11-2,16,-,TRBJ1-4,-,TGTGCCAGCAGCCCAGGGTTAGGCGCCGGGAATGAAAAACTGTTTTTT,CASSPGLGAGNEKLFF
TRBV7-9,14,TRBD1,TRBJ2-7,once,TGTGCCAGCAGCTGGGGACAGGGGATCTACGAGCAGTACTTC,CASSWGQGIYEQYF
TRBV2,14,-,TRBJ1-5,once,TGTGCCAGCAGTGAACAGTTTAGCAATCAGCCCCAGCATTTT,CASSEQFSNQPQHF
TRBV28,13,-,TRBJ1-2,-,TGTGCCAGCACGTCCGGTGTGAACTATGGCTACACCTTC,CASTSGVNYGYTF
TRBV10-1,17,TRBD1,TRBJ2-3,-,TGCGCCAGCAGTGATTCCTTCCCGGGACAGGTCACAGATACGCAGTATTTT,CASSDSFPGQVTDTQYF
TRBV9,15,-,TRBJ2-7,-,TGTGCCAGCAGCGTTAGCGGTACCTCCTCCTACGAGCAGTACTTC,CASSVSGTSSYEQYF
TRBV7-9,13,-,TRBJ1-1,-,TGTGCCAGCAGCTTAGCTCTGAGCACTGAAGCTTTCTTT,CASSLALSTEAFF
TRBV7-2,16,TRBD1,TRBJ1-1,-,TGTGCCAGCAGCTTAACAGGGACAGGGGGGAACACTGAAGCTTTCTTT,CASSLTGTGGNTEAFF
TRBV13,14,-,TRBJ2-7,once,TGTGCCAGCAGCTTCGGGATTCCATTGGGCGAGCAGTACTTC,CASSFGIPLGEQYF
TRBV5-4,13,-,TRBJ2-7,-,TGTGCCAGCAGCTTGCCTAGCTCCTACGAGCAGTACTTC,CASSLPSSYEQYF
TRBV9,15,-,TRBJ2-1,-,TGTGCCAGCAGCGTCCAGGGCAGCTCCTACAATGAGCAGTTCTTC,CASSVQGSSYNEQFF
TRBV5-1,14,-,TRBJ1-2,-,TGCGCCAGCAGCTACGATTCAGGGAACTATGGCTACACCTTC,CASSYDSGNYGYTF
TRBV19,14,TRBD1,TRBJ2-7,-,TGTGCCAGTAGTATTCTAGGACAGGGCCCCGAGCAGTACTTC,CASSILGQGPEQYF
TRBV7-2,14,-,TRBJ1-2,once,TGTGCCAGCAGCTTGAGGGTCGGATGGGGTGGCTACACCTTC,CASSLRVGWGGYTF
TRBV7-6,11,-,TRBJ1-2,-,TGTGCCAGCGGTGTAGGAGATGGCTACACCTTC,CASGVGDGYTF